The 15 T cell receptor beta chains below all came from one sample that was sequenced in a study of shared clonotypes between healthy human individuals. Naive CD8 populations comprised CD45RO-negative cells positively selected for CCR7, excluding terminally differentiated effector memory CD45RA+ cells. Assay used: immunoSEQ multiplex PCR; TCRdb lists only in-frame clones, some missing. Of almost 700,000 clones listed, 92% are singletons. The sequencing input was naive CD8+ T cells sorted from blood. The receptors derive from a man aged 30 to 39 in good health.

The J gene is TRBJ2-1, the V gene TRBV28; 9 nucleotides match TRBD2. Germline V gene data show CDR1 as MDHEN and CDR2 as SYDVKM. The V and J ends lost 3 bases and 3 bases, in that order; junction bases with no gene match: 6. The CDR3 length is 16 residues. The CDR3 sequence is CASSFPSSGNYNEQFF. CDR3 in DNA: TGTGCCAGCAGTTTCCCCTCTAGCGGGAACTACAATGAGCAGTTCTTC.

V gene TRBV9 combines with J gene TRBJ2-3; D gene ambiguous. Germline assignment: CDR1 SGDLS and CDR2 YYNGEE. V was trimmed by 6 bases and J by 0 bases, leaving 8 bases between them. The CDR3 is made up of 13 amino acids. CDR3 residues: CASKGKSTDTQYF. The CDR3 nucleotides read TGTGCCAGCAAGGGCAAAAGCACAGATACGCAGTATTTT.

This clone came up once. The chain combines TRBV2 with TRBJ2-1; 10 bases are a match to TRBD2. With 6 bases clipped from V and 7 bases from J, the junction kept 3 bases outside the gene matches. Germline assignment: CDR1 SNHLY and CDR2 FYNNEI. CDR3 size: 13 residues. In DNA, the CDR3 is TGTGCCAGCAGGGAACTAGCGGGAAATGAGCAGTTCTTC. Translated, it gives CASRELAGNEQFF.

This rearrangement joins TRBV5-4 to TRBJ2-1; D is ambiguous. The germline V gene has CDR1 SGHNT and CDR2 YYREEE (reference sequence). The germline V and J ends were trimmed by 2 bases and 7 bases, with 7 bases remaining between them. The CDR3 runs to 12 residues. CDR3 coding DNA: TGTGCCAGCAGCTTACCCTTAAATGAGCAGTTCTTC. Its translation is CASSLPLNEQFF.

The chain has TRBV2 and TRBJ1-3; D uncertain. V was trimmed by 10 bases and J by 0 bases, leaving 16 bases between them. CDR3 size: 15 residues. Germline CDR1 reads SNHLY; CDR2 reads FYNNEI. CDR3 coding DNA: TGTGCCAACAAAAAGGACGGATCCTCTGGAAACACCATATATTTT. Protein sequence: CANKKDGSSGNTIYF.

As regards this clone: Only one base separates this from a far larger clonotype, so it likely reflects a read error. The same CDR3 arises from other DNA sequences in this sample as well. The V gene is TRBV27, the J gene TRBJ2-7; D perhaps matches TRBD1 (5 bases). Germline V gives CDR1 MNHEY, CDR2 SMNVEV (reference sequence). Trimming removed 3 bases at V and 1 base at J, with 7 bases between. The CDR3 contains 13 residues. This chain's CDR3 is CASSLSGSYEQYF. The CDR3 bases are TGTGCCAGCAGTTTGTCAGGGTCCTACGAGCAGTACTTC.

The V call is TRBV25-1, the J call TRBJ1-1; D is ambiguous. The CDR3 has 11 residues. Trimming removed 3 bases from V and 7 bases from J, with 6 bases in between. Germline values: CDR1 MGHDK, CDR2 SYGVNS. CDR3 protein: CASSDYVEAFF. The CDR3 DNA reads TGTGCCAGCAGTGACTACGTTGAAGCTTTCTTT.

The V call is TRBV5-6, the J call TRBJ1-1; no clear D gene. The V and J ends lost 6 bases and 0 bases respectively, with 9 bases between them. CDR3 length: 13 amino acids. Germline CDR1 is SGHDT and CDR2 is YYEEEE. CDR3 sequence reads: CASNPLMNTEAFF. CDR3 DNA: TGTGCCAGCAACCCGTTAATGAACACTGAAGCTTTCTTT.

This chain connects TRBV19 to TRBJ2-1; D is undetermined. The CDR3 is 13 amino acids. V was pared by 1 base and J by 9 bases, with 10 bases between. The germline V gene encodes CDR1 LNHDA and CDR2 SQIVND (reference sequence). The CDR3 nucleotides are TGTGCCAGTAGTATAGGGGCGGTTTTTGAGCAGTTCTTC. Its protein is CASSIGAVFEQFF.

This clone was found a few times. The chain employs TRBV14 and TRBJ1-1; 7 bases align to TRBD1. The germline CDR1 and CDR2 sequences are SGHDN and FVKESK. The CDR3 runs to 15 residues. V lost 0 bases to trimming and J lost 2 bases; unmatched junction nucleotides: 3. CDR3 nucleotide sequence: TGTGCCAGCAGCCAAGATCGGGACAGTAACACTGAAGCTTTCTTT. This translates into CASSQDRDSNTEAFF.

This chain connects TRBV7-2 to TRBJ1-5, with D possibly being TRBD1 (5 bases). Per germline, CDR1 SGHTA and CDR2 FQGNSA. The CDR3 runs 16 residues. The V gene lost 1 base and the J gene lost 0 bases, with 10 bases spanning the gap. CDR3: CASSLVGGDSNQPQHF. The CDR3 region has the DNA TGTGCCAGCAGCTTAGTGGGGGGGGATAGCAATCAGCCCCAGCATTTT.

As DNA, the CDR3 is TGTGCCAGCAGTGAAGTTTTTGGTCTAGCCTACGAGCAGTACTTC. Translation gives CASSEVFGLAYEQYF. The chain recombines TRBV6-1 with TRBJ2-7, with D unclear. The germline V gene encodes CDR1 MNHNS and CDR2 SASEGT. This CDR3 region has 15 residues. Trimming took off 1 base at V and 2 bases at J, with 12 bases between the two ends.

V and J are TRBV9 and TRBJ2-3; 8 bases line up with TRBD1. The germline gives CDR1 SGDLS, CDR2 YYNGEE. The V segment lost 0 bases and the J segment 3 bases; nucleotides outside the gene matches: 6. This CDR3 comprises 16 residues. CDR3 amino acids: CASSVEGRGLTDTQYF. The CDR3 region has the DNA TGTGCCAGCAGCGTAGAGGGCAGGGGGCTGACAGATACGCAGTATTTT.

The chain combines TRBV28 with TRBJ2-3; D not resolved. CDR1 and CDR2 from the germline V gene are MDHEN and SYDVKM. The V end was cut by 5 bases, the J end by 5 bases, with 29 bases between. The length of the CDR3 is 19 residues. In DNA form, the CDR3 reads TGTGCCAGCAGTAAGTTACTAATCACTCACACACACACGATAGATACGCAGTATTTT. Translated, it gives CASSKLLITHTHTIDTQYF.

This clone appeared once. V and J are TRBV27 and TRBJ2-5, with D hard to call. CDR1 and CDR2 (germline): MNHEY, SMNVEV (reference sequence). This CDR3 contains 13 residues. The V end was cut by 9 bases, the J end by 2 bases, with 13 bases between. DNA for the CDR3: TGTGCCAGTTGGTCACAGATGCAAGAGACCCAGTACTTC. Translated: CASWSQMQETQYF.